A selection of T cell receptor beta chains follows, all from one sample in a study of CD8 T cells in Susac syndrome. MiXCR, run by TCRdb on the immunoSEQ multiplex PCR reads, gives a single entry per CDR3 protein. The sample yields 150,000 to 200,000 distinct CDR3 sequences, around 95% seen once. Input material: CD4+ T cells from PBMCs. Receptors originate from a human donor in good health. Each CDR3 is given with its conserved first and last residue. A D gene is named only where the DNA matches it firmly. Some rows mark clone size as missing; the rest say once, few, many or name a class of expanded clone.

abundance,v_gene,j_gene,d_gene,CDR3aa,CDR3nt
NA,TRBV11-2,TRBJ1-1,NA,CASSPLRGADTEAFF,TGTGCCAGCAGCCCCCTTCGGGGGGCGGACACTGAAGCTTTCTTT
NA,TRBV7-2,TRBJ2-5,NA,CASSFQTGESETQYF,TGTGCCAGCAGCTTTCAGACGGGGGAGAGTGAGACCCAGTACTTC
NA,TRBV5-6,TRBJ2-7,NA,CASSLIQGGEQYF,TGTGCCAGCAGCTTGATTCAGGGAGGCGAGCAGTACTTC
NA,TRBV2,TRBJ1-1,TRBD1,CASRYRGSNTEAFF,TGTGCCAGCAGATACAGGGGGTCGAACACTGAAGCTTTCTTT
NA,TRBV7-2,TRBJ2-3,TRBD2,CASRPRLAGTDTQYF,TGTGCCAGCAGACCCCGACTAGCGGGCACAGATACGCAGTATTTT
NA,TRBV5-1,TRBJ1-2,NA,CASSLAGRTNYGYTF,TGCGCCAGCAGCTTAGCGGGGAGGACTAACTATGGCTACACCTTC
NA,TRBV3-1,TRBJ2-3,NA,CASSPPGLPPGQYF,TGTGCCAGCAGCCCGCCCGGACTGCCCCCGGGGCAGTATTTT
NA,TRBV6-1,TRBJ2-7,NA,CASSWEKGNRDEQYF,TGTGCCAGCAGTTGGGAGAAGGGGAATCGGGACGAGCAGTACTTC
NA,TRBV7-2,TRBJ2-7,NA,CASSPRDTQTAQYF,TGTGCCAGCAGCCCTCGGGACACCCAAACGGCTCAGTACTTC
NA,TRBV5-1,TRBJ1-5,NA,CASSQGTGNQPQHF,TGCGCCAGCAGCCAGGGGACGGGGAATCAGCCCCAGCATTTT
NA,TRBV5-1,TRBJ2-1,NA,CASSSGRYNEQFF,TGCGCCAGCAGCTCGGGACGCTACAATGAGCAGTTCTTC
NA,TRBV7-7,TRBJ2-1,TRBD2,CASSPHLAGAFNEQFF,TGTGCCAGCAGCCCGCATTTAGCGGGGGCTTTCAATGAGCAGTTCTTC
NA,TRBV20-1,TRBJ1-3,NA,CSASPIGSGNTIYF,TGCAGTGCCAGCCCCATAGGCTCTGGAAACACCATATATTTT
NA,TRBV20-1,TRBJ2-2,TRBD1,CSAKVGTGRTGELFF,TGCAGTGCTAAGGTCGGGACAGGGAGGACCGGGGAGCTGTTTTTT
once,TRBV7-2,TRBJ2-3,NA,CASSFWTATDTQYF,TGTGCCAGCAGCTTTTGGACAGCCACAGATACGCAGTATTTT
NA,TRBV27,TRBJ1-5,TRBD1,CASSTGQDQPQHF,TGTGCCAGCAGTACCGGACAGGATCAGCCCCAGCATTTT
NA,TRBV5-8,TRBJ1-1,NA,CASTIGQGLDTEAFF,TGTGCCAGCACCATAGGGCAGGGCCTTGACACTGAAGCTTTCTTT
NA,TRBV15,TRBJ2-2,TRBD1,CATLQGPRGTGELFF,TGTGCCACCCTACAGGGGCCACGGGGCACCGGGGAGCTGTTTTTT
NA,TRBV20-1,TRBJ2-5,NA,CSAPNRMSETQYF,TGCAGTGCTCCTAATAGAATGTCAGAGACCCAGTACTTC
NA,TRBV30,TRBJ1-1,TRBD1,CAWRPTGGKTEAFF,TGTGCCTGGAGGCCGACAGGGGGAAAAACTGAAGCTTTCTTT
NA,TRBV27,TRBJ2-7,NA,CASSLFAGNYEQYF,TGTGCCAGCAGTTTATTCGCAGGGAACTACGAGCAGTACTTC
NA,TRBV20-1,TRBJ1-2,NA,CSARDHAANYGYTF,TGCAGTGCTAGAGATCACGCAGCAAACTATGGCTACACCTTC
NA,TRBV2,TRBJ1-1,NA,CASSEVNPRATEAFF,TGTGCCAGCAGTGAAGTGAATCCTAGGGCCACTGAAGCTTTCTTT
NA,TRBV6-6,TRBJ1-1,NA,CASSSPRMNTEAFF,TGTGCCAGCAGTTCCCCCCGTATGAACACTGAAGCTTTCTTT
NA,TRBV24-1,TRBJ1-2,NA,CATSDSGSNYGYTF,TGTGCCACCAGTGATTCCGGTTCTAACTATGGCTACACCTTC
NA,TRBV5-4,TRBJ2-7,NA,CASSSGTQSSYEQYF,TGTGCCAGCAGCTCCGGGACCCAGAGCTCCTACGAGCAGTACTTC
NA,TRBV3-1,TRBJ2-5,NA,CASSQEQEEETQYF,TGTGCCAGCAGCCAAGAACAGGAGGAGGAGACCCAGTACTTC
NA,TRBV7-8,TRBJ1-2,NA,CASSSWVAFNYGYTF,TGTGCCAGCAGCTCGTGGGTGGCCTTTAACTATGGCTACACCTTC
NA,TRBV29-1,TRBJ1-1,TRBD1,CSSTGVTEAFF,TGCAGCTCCACAGGGGTCACTGAAGCTTTCTTT
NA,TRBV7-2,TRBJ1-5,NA,CASSSRGESPQHF,TGTGCCAGCAGCTCTCGGGGGGAATCTCCCCAGCATTTT
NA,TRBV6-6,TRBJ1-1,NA,CASKAISNTEAFF,TGTGCCAGCAAGGCCATTTCGAACACTGAAGCTTTCTTT
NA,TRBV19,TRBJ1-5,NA,CASRGDRWNQPQHF,TGTGCCAGTAGGGGTGACCGTTGGAATCAGCCCCAGCATTTT
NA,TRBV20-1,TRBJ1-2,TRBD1,CSATHGTGRKDGYTF,TGCAGTGCTACCCATGGGACAGGGAGAAAGGATGGCTACACCTTC
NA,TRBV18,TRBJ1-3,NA,CASSPPELTGNTIYF,TGTGCCAGCTCACCACCGGAACTAACTGGAAACACCATATATTTT
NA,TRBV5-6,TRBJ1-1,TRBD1,CASSWGGVRGTEAFF,TGTGCCAGCAGCTGGGGTGGTGTCAGGGGGACTGAAGCTTTCTTT
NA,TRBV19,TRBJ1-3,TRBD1,CASLDRGSGNTIYF,TGTGCCTCCCTAGACAGGGGATCCGGAAACACCATATATTTT
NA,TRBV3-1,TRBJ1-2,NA,CASSHQGGGYGYTF,TGTGCCAGCAGCCACCAGGGCGGGGGCTATGGCTACACCTTC
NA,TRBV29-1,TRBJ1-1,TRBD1,CSVWGTVNTEAFF,TGCAGCGTTTGGGGGACAGTGAACACTGAAGCTTTCTTT
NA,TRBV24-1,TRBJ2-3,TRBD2,CATSDPSTSGGINTQYF,TGTGCCACCAGTGATCCTAGTACTAGCGGGGGGATCAATACGCAGTATTTT
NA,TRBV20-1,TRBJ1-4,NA,CSARGRQTANEKLFF,TGCAGTGCTAGAGGCCGACAGACAGCTAATGAAAAACTGTTTTTT
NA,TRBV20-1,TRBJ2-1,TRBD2,CSARDPGLAYNEQFF,TGCAGTGCTAGAGACCCCGGACTAGCCTACAATGAGCAGTTCTTC
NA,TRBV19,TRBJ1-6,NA,CASSLENSPLHF,TGTGCCAGTAGCCTAGAGAATTCACCCCTCCACTTT
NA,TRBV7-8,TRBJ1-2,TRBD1,CASSSERTGDSTANYGYTF,TGTGCCAGCAGCTCCGAAAGGACAGGAGACTCCACGGCTAACTATGGCTACACCTTC
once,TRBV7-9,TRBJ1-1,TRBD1,CASSSQGGEDTEAFF,TGTGCCAGCAGCTCCCAAGGGGGCGAAGACACTGAAGCTTTCTTT
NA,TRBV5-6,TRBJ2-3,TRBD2,CASSLTSGLQYF,TGTGCCAGCAGCTTGACTAGCGGACTGCAGTATTTT
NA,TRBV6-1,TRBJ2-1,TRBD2,CASRELAGVVNEQFF,TGTGCCAGCAGAGAACTAGCGGGGGTAGTAAATGAGCAGTTCTTC
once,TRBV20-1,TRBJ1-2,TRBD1,CSAADRAYGYTF,TGCAGTGCCGCGGACAGGGCCTATGGCTACACCTTC
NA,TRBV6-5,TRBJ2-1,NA,CASSYSGANEQFF,TGTGCCAGCAGTTACTCTGGGGCAAACGAGCAGTTCTTC
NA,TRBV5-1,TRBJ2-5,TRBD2,CASSPGLGRETQYF,TGCGCCAGCAGCCCTGGACTAGGAAGAGAGACCCAGTACTTC
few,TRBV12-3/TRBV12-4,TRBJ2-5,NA,CASSLTGKETQYF,TGTGCCAGCAGTTTAACCGGGAAAGAGACCCAGTACTTC
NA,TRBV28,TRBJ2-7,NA,CASSPWTVSYEQYF,TGTGCCAGCAGTCCTTGGACAGTCTCCTACGAGCAGTACTTC
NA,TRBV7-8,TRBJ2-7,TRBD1,CASSSNMGQAYEQYF,TGTGCCAGCAGCTCCAACATGGGACAGGCCTACGAGCAGTACTTC
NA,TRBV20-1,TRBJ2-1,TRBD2,CSAVGLAGMNEQFF,TGCAGTGCCGTGGGACTAGCGGGGATGAATGAGCAGTTCTTC
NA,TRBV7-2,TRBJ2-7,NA,CASSLVAGQSIYEQYF,TGTGCCAGCAGCTTAGTGGCGGGACAGAGCATTTACGAGCAGTACTTC
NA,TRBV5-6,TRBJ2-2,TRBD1,CASSLLGTGTGELFF,TGTGCCAGCAGCTTGTTGGGGACAGGGACCGGGGAGCTGTTTTTT
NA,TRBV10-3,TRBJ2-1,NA,CAIGEDRTHEQFF,TGTGCCATCGGGGAGGACCGAACGCATGAGCAGTTCTTC
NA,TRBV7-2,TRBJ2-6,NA,CASSFFGANVLTF,TGTGCCAGCAGCTTTTTTGGGGCCAACGTCCTGACTTTC
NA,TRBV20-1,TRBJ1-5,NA,CSARGGNQPQHF,TGCAGTGCTAGAGGAGGCAATCAGCCCCAGCATTTT
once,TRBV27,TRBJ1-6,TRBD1,CASRPTTGADSPLHF,TGTGCCAGCAGACCTACTACAGGGGCGGATTCACCCCTCCACTTT